This T cell receptor (beta chain) was recovered during a study of CD8 T cells in Susac syndrome. V lost 3 bases, J lost 8 bases, and 16 bases lay in between. This CDR3 spans 14 amino acids. Random-hexamer reverse transcription was applied to about 0.45 to 1 ug RNA. TCRdb analysed the immunoSEQ multiplex PCR reads with MiXCR anew, one entry per CDR3 protein. This sample has 160,000 or so distinct CDR3 sequences, with roughly 96% found just once. The gene calls are TRBV12-3 or TRBV12-4 and TRBJ1-2; D gene unclear. The specimen was CD8+ T cells from PBMCs. This receptor was obtained from a human donor with multiple sclerosis. CDR3 amino acids: CASSLQFRANGYTF. In nucleotides, the CDR3 is TGTGCCAGCAGTTTGCAGTTCCGGGCTAACGGCTACACCTTC.